Following are 7 T cell receptor beta chains from one sample sequenced in a study of blood T cells in healthy people across ages (dated by TCRdb to between 2015 and 2016). Library prep was done by 5' RACE. The data were produced on an Illumina HiSeq 2500. The second PCR ran for about 7 to 11 cycles and used a J-beta primer mix along with a sample-barcoded 5' primer. Using fastp at Q25 and MiXCR, TCRdb reprocessed the public reads and kept productive beta chains. When rows share a CDR3 protein, they turn into one entry using the most common DNA and genes. This sample comprises 1.2 million to 1.5 million distinct CDR3 sequences, around 55% of them detected only once. The ten biggest clones cover over 6.5% of the sample. Material for sequencing was blood. The origin of the receptors is a man aged 18 to 29 in good health.

This clonotype was observed a handful of times. The V and J genes are TRBV7-9 and TRBJ2-3; no reliable D call. This CDR3 has 13 residues. Germline V gene data show CDR1 as SEHNR and CDR2 as FQNEAQ (reference sequence). V lost 5 bases and J 5 bases, leaving 11 bases between the germline ends. This chain's CDR3 is CASSPPIEDTQYF. The CDR3 region has the DNA TGTGCCAGCAGCCCTCCTATTGAAGATACGCAGTATTTT.

The table lists this clonotype with a few counts. The V call is TRBV20-1, the J call TRBJ2-3; the match to TRBD2 covers 10 bases. Germline CDR1 reads DFQATT; CDR2 reads SNEGSKA (reference sequence). The ends lost 3 bases at V and 0 bases at J; junction bases unmatched: 6. The CDR3 is 16 amino acids. The CDR3 protein is CSASTGLAPSTDTQYF. As DNA, the CDR3 is TGCAGTGCTAGTACGGGACTAGCGCCCAGCACAGATACGCAGTATTTT.

This chain joins TRBV4-3 and TRBJ2-5, with 9 nucleotides matching TRBD1. The DNA end favors TRBJ2-7, so the J call may be wrong. The CDR3 length is 16 residues. The V gene's germline CDR1 is LGHNA and CDR2 YSLEER. The DNA of the CDR3 is TGCGCCAGCAGCCCCAGTGAAGGACAGGGGTTCTACGAGCAGTACTTC. Translation: CASSPSEGQGFYEQYF.

This clonotype was picked up one time. The rearrangement uses TRBV12-3 or TRBV12-4 and TRBJ2-1; D not certain. CDR3 size: 13 residues. The germline V and J ends were trimmed by 8 bases and 8 bases, with 16 bases remaining between them. The CDR3 reads CASGMLGYDEQFF. The CDR3 DNA reads as TGTGCCAGCGGGATGTTAGGGTACGATGAGCAGTTCTTC.

This chain links TRBV7-6 with TRBJ2-1, with D perhaps matching TRBD1 or TRBD2 (5 bases each). The J call is uncertain, as TRBJ2-7 better fits the DNA end. The germline V gene has CDR1 SGHVS and CDR2 FNYEAQ. This CDR3 is built from 15 residues. The CDR3 reads CASSFKGSSYNEQYF. The CDR3 DNA reads as TGTGCCAGCAGCTTTAAGGGGAGCTCCTACAATGAGCAGTACTTC.

The chain is built from TRBV3-1 and TRBJ2-7; D is perhaps TRBD2 (6 bases). The germline CDR1 and CDR2 sequences are LGHDT and YNNKEL (reference sequence). With 4 bases removed from V and 3 bases from J, the gap between germline ends came to 13 bases. The CDR3 has 14 residues. CDR3 in DNA: TGTGCCAGCAGCCGGTCCGGGACTGTCTACGAGCAGTACTTC. It codes for CASSRSGTVYEQYF.

The genes are TRBV4-1 and TRBJ2-4; D is possibly TRBD2 (6 bases). The last part of the DNA fits TRBJ2-7 better; the J call may be wrong. CDR3 length equals 15 residues. Germline CDR1 MGHRA, CDR2 YSYEKL. The CDR3 loop is CASSQGNGRPYEQYF. The CDR3 nucleotides are TGCGCCAGCAGCCAAGGAAACGGGAGACCCTACGAGCAGTACTTC.